Below, one TCR beta chain is given with its context. The data derive from a study of PD-L1 blockade in urothelial cancer. Study at large: Male sex and bladder-origin urothelial cancer were recorded for about nine tenths of the roughly 29 patients. Study patients had been treated with 0 to 3 previous chemotherapy regimens.

The repertoire was sequenced with immunoSEQ multiplex PCR; TCRdb's copy has only in-frame clones and lacks some. This sample yields about 100,000 clones, of which 91% are seen a single time; around 0.9% belongs to the top ten. The CDR3 is 20 residues long. V dropped 5 bases and J dropped 0; count of bases not matched to a gene: 10. Germline V gene lookup returns CDR1 SNHLY and CDR2 FYNNEI. The sequence was obtained from a woman of 80 years or more with urothelial cancer. The gene calls are TRBV2 and TRBJ2-1; 16 bases map to TRBD2. The input for sequencing was PBMCs, taken around atezolizumab (anti-PD-L1) treatment. Here the CDR3 DNA reads TGTGCCAGCAGTTACCCCTCGGGACTAGCGGGAGGGAGCTCCTACAATGAGCAGTTCTTC. This encodes CASSYPSGLAGGSSYNEQFF.